Below are 16 T cell receptor beta chains sequenced from a single sample in a study of identical twins. One entry per CDR3 protein, called by TCRdb with MiXCR from the 5' RACE reads. The data show 300,000 to 400,000 distinct CDR3 sequences, about 12% seen once. The data also belong to a second study, concerning yellow fever vaccine responses in identical twins.

The sequenced material came from CD8+ T cells sorted from blood. The source of these receptors is a woman aged 18-29 years in good health.

V and J are TRBV28 and TRBJ1-1, with D hard to call. Trimming cost V 3 bases and J 2 bases, with 13 bases left between them. The CDR3 spans 15 residues. Germline CDR1 and CDR2: MDHEN and SYDVKM. The CDR3 DNA sequence: TGTGCCAGCAGTTTCGTGACGGGGATTAACACTGAAGCTTTCTTT. Protein sequence: CASSFVTGINTEAFF.

This clonotype was observed a single time. The chain recombines TRBV6-5 with TRBJ2-1, with 8 bases matching TRBD1. This CDR3 region has 15 residues. With V trimmed by 2 bases and J by 8 bases, 8 bases remained unmatched. From germline, CDR1 is MNHEY and CDR2 SVGAGI. The CDR3 coding sequence is TGTGCCAGCAGTTACACAGGGGGAGAAGGCGATGAGCAGTTCTTC. This encodes CASSYTGGEGDEQFF.

The chain links TRBV4-1 to TRBJ2-3; TRBD2 is a possible D gene (6 bases). Germline loops: CDR1 MGHRA, CDR2 YSYEKL. V was clipped by 0 bases and J by 6 bases, with 16 bases between them. The CDR3 runs 16 residues. The CDR3 is CASSQETGSRADTQYF. The CDR3 region has the DNA TGCGCCAGCAGCCAAGAAACCGGGAGCCGCGCTGATACGCAGTATTTT.

This clonotype was recorded many times. This rearrangement joins TRBV12-3 or TRBV12-4 to TRBJ2-7, with D possibly matching TRBD2 (6 bases). CDR3 length: 11 residues. V was trimmed by 5 bases and J by 6 bases, leaving 8 bases between them. The DNA of the CDR3 is TGTGCCAGCAGTCTCGGGAGCGAGCAGTACGTC. Translating it yields CASSLGSEQYV.

This clonotype showed up just a few times. The rearrangement links TRBV19 to TRBJ2-7, with 7 positions matching TRBD2. The CDR3 is 15 residues long. Trimming cost V 5 bases and J 3 bases; bases outside gene matches: 10. The germline CDR1 and CDR2 sequences are LNHDA and SQIVND (reference sequence). The CDR3 loop is CASSQILAPNYEQYF. CDR3 DNA sequence: TGTGCCAGTAGTCAGATACTAGCGCCCAACTACGAGCAGTACTTC.

CDR3 loop: CASSLGANTEGEQFF. CDR3 DNA sequence: TGCGCCAGCAGCTTGGGGGCTAATACAGAAGGTGAGCAGTTCTTC. The chain couples TRBV5-1 to TRBJ2-1; D call uncertain. V lost 0 bases and J lost 9, with 16 bases in between. Germline lookup yields CDR1 SGHRS and CDR2 YFSETQ. The CDR3 contains 15 residues.

This clonotype was picked up a small number of times. The chain has TRBV4-1 and TRBJ2-6; weak D call: TRBD2 (6 bases). This CDR3 is 13 amino acids long. CDR1 is MGHRA, CDR2 YSYEKL, per germline. V lost 6 bases, J lost 12 bases, and 15 bases lay in between. For the CDR3, the DNA is TGCGCCAGCAGACATACGGGAGCAAGCGTCCTGACTTTC. It encodes CASRHTGASVLTF.

The chain joins TRBV7-6 to TRBJ2-5; D is ambiguous. The CDR3 spans 13 residues. Germline V gene sequence: CDR1 SGHVS, CDR2 FNYEAQ. V was pared by 4 bases and J by 5 bases, with 11 bases between. CDR3 residues: CASSSDLLETQYF. CDR3 nucleotides: TGTGCCAGCAGCTCCGACCTCCTGGAGACCCAGTACTTC.

This clonotype was counted between two and nine times. The CDR3 DNA is TGTGCCAGCAGCCCAGGCGGGACCGAAACCTTGAACACTGAAGCTTTCTTT. Translated: CASSPGGTETLNTEAFF. The chain uses TRBV9 and TRBJ1-1; maybe TRBD1 (5 bases). The V end lost 4 bases, the J end lost 0 bases, and 19 bases lay between the germline ends. The CDR3 totals 17 residues. Germline V gene sequence: CDR1 SGDLS, CDR2 YYNGEE.

The chain uses TRBV13 and TRBJ2-7, with 7 nucleotides matching TRBD2. The length of the CDR3 is 15 residues. Germline trimming cut 5 bases from V and 3 bases from J; bases unmatched to any gene: 10. In germline, CDR1 is PRHDT, CDR2 FYEKMQ (reference sequence). CDR3 loop: CASSTSGGHLYEQYF. In nucleotides, the CDR3 is TGTGCCAGCAGCACCTCGGGAGGACACCTCTACGAGCAGTACTTC.

This clonotype showed up just a few times. The rearrangement links TRBV7-9 to TRBJ2-3; D may be TRBD1 (5 bases). The CDR3 has 15 amino acids. Trimming cost V 6 bases and J 3 bases, with 16 bases left between them. From germline, CDR1 is SEHNR and CDR2 FQNEAQ (reference sequence). The CDR3 nucleotides are TGTGCCAGCAGTGGGGCCGGGTCCACAACAGATACGCAGTATTTT. As protein: CASSGAGSTTDTQYF.

This chain uses TRBV29-1 with TRBJ2-1; 11 nucleotides match TRBD2. V was pared by 6 bases and J by 5 bases, with 9 bases of the junction left unmatched. Per germline, CDR1 SQVTM and CDR2 ANQGSEA. This CDR3 region has 15 residues. As DNA, the CDR3 is TGCAGCGTCCTAGGGGGACTAGCGGCCCACAATGAGCAGTTCTTC. Its translation: CSVLGGLAAHNEQFF.

This clonotype was found many times. The rearrangement links TRBV12-3 or TRBV12-4 to TRBJ2-1; no firm D call. The V end lost 8 bases, the J end lost 12 bases, and 11 bases lay between the germline ends. This CDR3 has 10 residues. The CDR3 reads CASGYSGQFF. CDR3 sequence (DNA): TGTGCCAGCGGTTACAGTGGGCAGTTCTTC.

This rearrangement joins TRBV12-2 to TRBJ2-1; the table's D call TRBD1 went unverified against the DNA. TRBV12-2 is termed a pseudogene. There are 15 residues in the CDR3. CDR3 amino acids: CASRLGRVPRREQFF. The CDR3, as DNA: TGTGCAAGTCGCTTAGGTCGGGTCCCTAGGAGGGAGCAGTTCTTC.

The genes are TRBV6-1 and TRBJ2-2, with a weak D call TRBD1 (5 bases). The germline gives CDR1 MNHNS, CDR2 SASEGT. The CDR3 loop spans 14 amino acids. Trimming cost V 6 bases and J 4 bases, with 12 bases left between them. CDR3 residues: CASRSKTVTGELFF. In DNA, the CDR3 is TGTGCCAGCAGATCAAAGACAGTCACCGGGGAGCTGTTTTTT.

This clonotype has more than one count but fewer than ten. The rearrangement links TRBV19 to TRBJ2-1; D not resolved. This CDR3 contains 10 residues. Trimming took 3 bases from V and 9 from J, leaving 3 bases between them. Germline loops: CDR1 LNHDA, CDR2 SQIVND (reference sequence). The CDR3 region is CASSMGEQFF. The CDR3 bases are TGTGCCAGTAGTATGGGTGAGCAGTTCTTC.